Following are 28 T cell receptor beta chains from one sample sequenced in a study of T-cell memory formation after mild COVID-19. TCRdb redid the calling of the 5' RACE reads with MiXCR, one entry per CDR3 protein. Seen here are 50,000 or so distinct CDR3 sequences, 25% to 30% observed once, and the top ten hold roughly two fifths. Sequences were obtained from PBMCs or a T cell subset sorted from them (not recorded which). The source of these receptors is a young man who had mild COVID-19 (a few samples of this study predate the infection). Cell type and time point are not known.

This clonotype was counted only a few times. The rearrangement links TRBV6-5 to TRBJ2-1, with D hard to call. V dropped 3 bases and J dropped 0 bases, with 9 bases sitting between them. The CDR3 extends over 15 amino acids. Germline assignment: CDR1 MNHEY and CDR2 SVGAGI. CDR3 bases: TGTGCCAGCAGTTATCGTGGTGACTCCTACAATGAGCAGTTCTTC. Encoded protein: CASSYRGDSYNEQFF.

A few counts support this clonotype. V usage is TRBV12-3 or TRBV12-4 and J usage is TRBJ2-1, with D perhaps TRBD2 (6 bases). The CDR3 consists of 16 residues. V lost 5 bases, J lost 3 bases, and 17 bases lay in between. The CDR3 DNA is TGTGCCAGCAGTCGTAAGGCCCGCGGGGACTACAATGAGCAGTTCTTC. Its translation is CASSRKARGDYNEQFF.

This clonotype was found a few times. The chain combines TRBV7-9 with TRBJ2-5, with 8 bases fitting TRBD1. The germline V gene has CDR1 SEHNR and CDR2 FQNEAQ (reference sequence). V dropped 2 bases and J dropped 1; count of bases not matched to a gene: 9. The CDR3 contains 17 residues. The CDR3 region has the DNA TGTGCCAGCAGCTTATCAAGGACAGGGCTTGGCCAAGAGACCCAGTACTTC. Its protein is CASSLSRTGLGQETQYF.

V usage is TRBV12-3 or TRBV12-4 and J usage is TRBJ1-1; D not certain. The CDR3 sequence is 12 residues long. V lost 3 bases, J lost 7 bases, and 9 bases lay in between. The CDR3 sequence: CASSFGIYEAFF. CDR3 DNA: TGTGCCAGCAGTTTCGGGATTTATGAAGCTTTCTTT.

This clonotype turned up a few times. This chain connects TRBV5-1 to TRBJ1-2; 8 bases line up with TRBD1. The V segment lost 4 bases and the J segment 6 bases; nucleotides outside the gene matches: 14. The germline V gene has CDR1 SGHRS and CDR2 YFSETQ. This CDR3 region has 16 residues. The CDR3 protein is CASSTGTGPPWDGYTF. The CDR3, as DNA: TGCGCCAGCAGCACCGGGACAGGTCCCCCGTGGGATGGCTACACCTTC. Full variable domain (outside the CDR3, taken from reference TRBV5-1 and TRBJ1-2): KAGVTQTPRYLIKTRGQQVTLSCSPISGHRSVSWYQQTPGQGLQFLFEYFSETQRNKGNFPGRFSGRQFSNSRSEMNVSTLELGDSALYLCASSTGTGPPWDGYTFGSGTRLTVV.

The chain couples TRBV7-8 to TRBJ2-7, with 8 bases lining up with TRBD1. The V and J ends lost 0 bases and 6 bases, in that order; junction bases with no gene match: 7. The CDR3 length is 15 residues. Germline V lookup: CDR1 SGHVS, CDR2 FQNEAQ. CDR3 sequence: CASSLAGTGLAEQYF. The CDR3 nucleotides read TGTGCCAGCAGCTTAGCCGGGACAGGACTGGCCGAGCAGTACTTC.

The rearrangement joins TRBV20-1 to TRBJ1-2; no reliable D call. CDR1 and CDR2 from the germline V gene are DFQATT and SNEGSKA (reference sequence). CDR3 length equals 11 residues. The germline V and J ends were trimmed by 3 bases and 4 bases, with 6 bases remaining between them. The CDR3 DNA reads TGCAGTGCTAGGGATGGCTATGGCTACACCTTC. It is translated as CSARDGYGYTF.

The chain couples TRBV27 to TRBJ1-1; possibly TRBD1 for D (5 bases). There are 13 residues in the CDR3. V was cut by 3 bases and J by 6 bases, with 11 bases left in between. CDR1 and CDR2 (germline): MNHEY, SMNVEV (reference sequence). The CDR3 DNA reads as TGTGCCAGCAGTTTCCCCGGGACCTCTGAAGCTTTCTTT. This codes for CASSFPGTSEAFF.

This CDR3 is CASSFLYRGEEETQYF. CDR3 sequence (DNA): TGTGCCAGCAGCTTCCTTTATCGCGGGGAGGAAGAGACCCAGTACTTC. V is TRBV7-6 and J is TRBJ2-5; a weak D match, TRBD2 (6 bases). Between the trimmed V and J ends, which lost 3 bases and 3 bases, there was a span of 17 bases. CDR1 and CDR2 from the germline V gene are SGHVS and FNYEAQ. This CDR3 region has 16 residues.

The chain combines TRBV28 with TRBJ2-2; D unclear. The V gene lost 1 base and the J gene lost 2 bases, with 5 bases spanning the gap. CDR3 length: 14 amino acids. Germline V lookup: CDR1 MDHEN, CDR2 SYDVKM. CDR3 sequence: CASSLFPNTGELFF. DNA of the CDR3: TGTGCCAGCAGTTTATTTCCAAACACCGGGGAGCTGTTTTTT.

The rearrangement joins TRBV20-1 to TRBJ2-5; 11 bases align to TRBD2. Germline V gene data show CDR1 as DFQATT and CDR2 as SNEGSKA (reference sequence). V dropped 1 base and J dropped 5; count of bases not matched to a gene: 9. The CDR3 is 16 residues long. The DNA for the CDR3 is TGCAGTGCTAGAGGGGGAACTAGCGGGGGACTGGAGACCCAGTACTTC. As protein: CSARGGTSGGLETQYF.

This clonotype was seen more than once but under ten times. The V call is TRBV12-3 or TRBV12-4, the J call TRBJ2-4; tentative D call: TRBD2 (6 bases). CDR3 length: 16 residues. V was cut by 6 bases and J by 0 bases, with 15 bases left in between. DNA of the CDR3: TGTGCCAGCAGCTACGGGAGTCCCTTAGCCAAAAACATTCAGTACTTC. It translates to CASSYGSPLAKNIQYF.

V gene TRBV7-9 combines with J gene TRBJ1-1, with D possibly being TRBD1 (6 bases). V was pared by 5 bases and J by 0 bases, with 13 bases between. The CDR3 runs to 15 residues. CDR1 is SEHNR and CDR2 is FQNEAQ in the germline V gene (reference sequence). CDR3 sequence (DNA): TGTGCCAGCAGCGTCCCAGGGGACGTGAACACTGAAGCTTTCTTT. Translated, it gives CASSVPGDVNTEAFF.

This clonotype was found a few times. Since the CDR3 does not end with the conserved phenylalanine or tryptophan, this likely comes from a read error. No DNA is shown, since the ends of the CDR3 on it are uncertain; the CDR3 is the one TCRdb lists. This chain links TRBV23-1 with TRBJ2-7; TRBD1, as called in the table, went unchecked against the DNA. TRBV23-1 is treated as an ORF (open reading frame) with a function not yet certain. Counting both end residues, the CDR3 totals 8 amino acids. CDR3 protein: CASSHTGQ.

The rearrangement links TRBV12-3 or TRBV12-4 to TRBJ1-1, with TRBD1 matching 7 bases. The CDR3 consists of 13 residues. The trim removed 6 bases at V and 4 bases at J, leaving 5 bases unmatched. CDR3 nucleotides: TGTGCCAGCAGACAGGGGCCAGGCACTGAAGCTTTCTTT. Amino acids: CASRQGPGTEAFF.

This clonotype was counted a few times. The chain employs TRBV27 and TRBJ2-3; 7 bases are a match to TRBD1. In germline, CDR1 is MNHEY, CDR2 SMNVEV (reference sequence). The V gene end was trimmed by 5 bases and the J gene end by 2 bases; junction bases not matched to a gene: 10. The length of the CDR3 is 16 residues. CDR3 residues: CASSAETGSPTDTQYF. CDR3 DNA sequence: TGTGCCAGCAGTGCCGAGACAGGGAGCCCCACAGATACGCAGTATTTT.

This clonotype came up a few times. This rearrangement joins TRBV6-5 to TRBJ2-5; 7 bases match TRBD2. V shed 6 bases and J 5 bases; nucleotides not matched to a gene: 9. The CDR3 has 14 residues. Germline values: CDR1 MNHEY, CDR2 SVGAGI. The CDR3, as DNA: TGTGCCAGCAGGTTGGGGGGGTCGGGGGAGACCCAGTACTTC. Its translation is CASRLGGSGETQYF.

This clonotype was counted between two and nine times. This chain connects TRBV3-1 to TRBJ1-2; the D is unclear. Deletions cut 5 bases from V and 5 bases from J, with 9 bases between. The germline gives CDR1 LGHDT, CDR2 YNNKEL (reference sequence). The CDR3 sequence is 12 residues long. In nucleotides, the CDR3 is TGTGCCAGCAGCGAAGGGATTTATGGCTACACCTTC. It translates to CASSEGIYGYTF.

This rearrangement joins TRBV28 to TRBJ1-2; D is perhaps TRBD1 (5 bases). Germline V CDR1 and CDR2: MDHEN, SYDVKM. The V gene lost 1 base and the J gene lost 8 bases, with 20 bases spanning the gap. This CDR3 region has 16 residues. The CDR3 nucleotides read TGTGCCAGCAGTTTATATTTATTAGGGGACGAAGTCGGCTACACCTTC. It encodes CASSLYLLGDEVGYTF.

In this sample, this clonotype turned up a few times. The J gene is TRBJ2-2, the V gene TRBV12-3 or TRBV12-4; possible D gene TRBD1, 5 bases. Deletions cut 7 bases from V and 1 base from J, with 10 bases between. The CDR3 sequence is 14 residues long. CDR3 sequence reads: CASTPGQNTGELFF. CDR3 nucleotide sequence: TGTGCCAGCACCCCCGGACAGAACACCGGGGAGCTGTTTTTT.

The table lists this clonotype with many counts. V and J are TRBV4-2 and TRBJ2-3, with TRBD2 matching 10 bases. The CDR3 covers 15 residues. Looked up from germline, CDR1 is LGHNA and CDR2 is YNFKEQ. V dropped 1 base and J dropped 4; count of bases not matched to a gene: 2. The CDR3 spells CASSQGSGGADTQYF. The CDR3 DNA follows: TGTGCCAGCAGCCAAGGGAGCGGGGGGGCAGATACGCAGTATTTT.

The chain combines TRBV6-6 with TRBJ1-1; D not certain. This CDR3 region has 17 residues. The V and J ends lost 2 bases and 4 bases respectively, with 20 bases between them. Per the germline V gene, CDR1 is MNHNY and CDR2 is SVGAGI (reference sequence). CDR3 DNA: TGTGCCAGCAGTTACATCGGGGTTTTCTTGGTGGGCACTGAAGCTTTCTTT. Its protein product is CASSYIGVFLVGTEAFF.

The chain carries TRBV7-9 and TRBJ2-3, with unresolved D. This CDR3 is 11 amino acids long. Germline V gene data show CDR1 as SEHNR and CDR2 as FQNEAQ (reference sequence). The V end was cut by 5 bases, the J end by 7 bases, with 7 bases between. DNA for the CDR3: TGTGCCAGCAGCCCCGGGCATACGCAGTATTTT. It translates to CASSPGHTQYF.

CDR3 nucleotides: TGTGCCAGCACCCCGACCGGACTAGTCGTGGAGACCCAGTACTTC. This codes for CASTPTGLVVETQYF. The rearrangement joins TRBV12-3 or TRBV12-4 to TRBJ2-5; 7 bases map to TRBD2. The V segment lost 7 bases and the J segment 5 bases; nucleotides outside the gene matches: 13. The CDR3 length is 15 residues.

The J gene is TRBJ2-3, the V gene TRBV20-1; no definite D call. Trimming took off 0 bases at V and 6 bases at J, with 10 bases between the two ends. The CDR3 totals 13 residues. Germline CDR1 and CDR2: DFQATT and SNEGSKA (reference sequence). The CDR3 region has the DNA TGCAGTGCTAGAGATGAGTTTAGGGATACGCAGTATTTT. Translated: CSARDEFRDTQYF.

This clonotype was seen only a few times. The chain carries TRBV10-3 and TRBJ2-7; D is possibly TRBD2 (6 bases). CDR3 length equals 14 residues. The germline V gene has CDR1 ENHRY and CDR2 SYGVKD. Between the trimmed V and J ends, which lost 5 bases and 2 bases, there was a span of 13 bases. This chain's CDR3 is CAISTSGDPYEQYV. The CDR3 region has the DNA TGTGCCATCAGTACCTCGGGGGACCCCTACGAGCAGTACGTC.

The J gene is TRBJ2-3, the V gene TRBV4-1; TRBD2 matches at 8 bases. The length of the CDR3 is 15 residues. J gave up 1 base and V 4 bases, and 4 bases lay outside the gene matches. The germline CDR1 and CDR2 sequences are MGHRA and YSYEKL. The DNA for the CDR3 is TGCGCCAGCAGCCCTTCCGGGGGGGGCACAGATACGCAGTATTTT. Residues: CASSPSGGGTDTQYF.

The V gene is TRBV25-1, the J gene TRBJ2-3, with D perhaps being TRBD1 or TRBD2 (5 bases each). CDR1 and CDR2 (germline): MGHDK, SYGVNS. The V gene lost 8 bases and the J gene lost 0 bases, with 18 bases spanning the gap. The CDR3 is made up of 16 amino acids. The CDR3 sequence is CASGPRGGISTDTQYF. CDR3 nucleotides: TGTGCCAGCGGGCCACGGGGCGGAATTAGCACAGATACGCAGTATTTT.